Presented here are 14 T cell receptor beta chains from one specimen sequenced in a study of T cells in women clearing cervical HPV infection. This table comes from immunoSEQ multiplex PCR, and its TCRdb copy is limited to in-frame clones, with some not included. This sample's table has just over 20,000 clones. Sample: blood buffy coat. These receptors originate from a woman between 18 and 70 years old with a cervical HPV16 infection that either progressed to CIN3+ or cleared (not recorded which).

On this clone itself: The read comes to an end 3 residues before the CDR3 does, leaving the germline J gene to fill in the end. This sequence joins TRBV7-9 and TRBJ1-1, with 9 bases that match TRBD1. Trimming removed 6 bases from V and 6 bases from J; junction bases left unmatched: 8. This CDR3 region has 14 residues. Germline values: CDR1 SEHNR, CDR2 FQNEAQ (reference sequence). Incomplete CDR3 DNA: TGTGCCAGCAGTGTCGGACAGGGGACCTCTGAA. It encodes CASSVGQGTSE. The entire CDR3 protein is CASSVGQGTSEAFF.

By frequency, this clone is medium-sized. The CDR3 sequence is CASSPDRTARVYGYTF. The sequenced CDR3 bases are TGTGCCAGCTCACCGGACCGGACAGCCCGAGTGTATGGC. V usage is TRBV18 and J usage is TRBJ1-2; TRBD1 is a possible D gene (6 bases). The read falls 3 residues short of the CDR3 end, and the missing part is taken from the germline J gene. This CDR3 is built from 16 residues. Germline CDR1 is KGHSH and CDR2 is LQKENI. Trimming took off 3 bases at V and 5 bases at J, with 19 bases between the two ends.

As for this clone: Sequencing ends 3 residues short of the CDR3 end; the germline J gene provides the rest. The chain joins TRBV7-9 to TRBJ1-4; TRBD1 might be the D (5 bases). Germline values: CDR1 SEHNR, CDR2 FQNEAQ (reference sequence). The CDR3 has 15 residues. V was pared by 1 base and J by 7 bases, with 13 bases between. Partial CDR3 DNA: TGTGCCAGCAGCTTAGGCTCCGGGACTTCTGAAAAA. As protein: CASSLGSGTSEK. The CDR3 reads in full as CASSLGSGTSEKLFF.

A remark on this clone: The missing CDR3 end, 3 residues past where the read stops, is filled in from the germline J gene. The chain employs TRBV30 and TRBJ1-5; D may be TRBD1 (6 bases). CDR1 GTSNPN and CDR2 SVGIG come from the germline V gene (reference sequence). The germline V and J ends were trimmed by 3 bases and 3 bases, with 21 bases remaining between them. The CDR3 is 17 residues long. The sequenced CDR3 bases are TGTGCCTGGAGCACTAAAGGGGGGGTCGACCTCAATCAGCCC. Translation: CAWSTKGGVDLNQP. The whole CDR3 sequence is CAWSTKGGVDLNQPQHF.

Partial CDR3 DNA: TGCAGTGCTAGTGGGCAAGCGGCCGCTGCTCATGAG. Its translation is CSASGQAAAAHE. The entire CDR3 sequence reads CSASGQAAAAHEQFF. V gene TRBV20-1 combines with J gene TRBJ2-1, with a tentative D call TRBD2 (5 bases). The CDR3 end lies 3 residues beyond the end of the read and is filled in from the germline J gene. The CDR3 extends over 15 amino acids. V was pared by 3 bases and J by 8 bases, with 20 bases between. Germline V gene lookup returns CDR1 DFQATT and CDR2 SNEGSKA (reference sequence).

Comments on this clone: Sequence at one end of the junction differs from germline and may be a read error. The CDR3 is cut off 3 residues early in the read; its end comes from the germline J gene. This sample also contains other DNA sequences that code for the same CDR3. The rearrangement joins TRBV7-9 to TRBJ1-3; D call uncertain. This CDR3 comprises 14 residues. CDR1 is SEHNR and CDR2 is FQNEAQ in the germline V gene (reference sequence). Incomplete CDR3 DNA: TGTGCCAGCAGCCTGAGTAGCTCTGGAAACACA. This sequence encodes CASSLSSSGNT. The complete CDR3 sequence is CASSLSSSGNTIYF.

The CDR3 here is CASSQRGTDTQYF. Incomplete CDR3 DNA: TGCGCCAGCAGCCAACGAGGGACAGATACG. The V and J genes are TRBV4-1 and TRBJ2-3; weak D call: TRBD2 (5 bases). The CDR3 extends 3 residues past the end of the read, so its final part is completed from the germline J gene. The CDR3 extends over 13 amino acids. The germline V gene has CDR1 MGHRA and CDR2 YSYEKL. Deletions cut 2 bases from V and 3 bases from J, with 6 bases between.

A note on this clone: The read comes to an end 3 residues before the CDR3 does, leaving the germline J gene to fill in the end. The J gene is TRBJ2-5, the V gene TRBV7-9; TRBD2 matches 7 bases. V was pared by 7 bases and J by 5 bases, with 13 bases of the junction left unmatched. CDR3 length equals 15 residues. The germline V gene encodes CDR1 SEHNR and CDR2 FQNEAQ (reference sequence). CDR3 DNA (partial): TGTGCCAGCACCCCTCCGGAGCGGGGAGTGGAGACC. The encoded protein is CASTPPERGVET. The full CDR3 protein reads CASTPPERGVETQYF.

Worth noting for this clone: The sequenced fragment ends 3 residues before the CDR3 boundary, so the rest is inferred from the germline J gene. The gene calls are TRBV20-1 and TRBJ1-3, with 9 bases lining up with TRBD1. V was pared by 1 base and J by 0 bases, with 4 bases of the junction left unmatched. Germline V CDR1 and CDR2: DFQATT, SNEGSKA (reference sequence). This CDR3 has 16 residues. This CDR3 reads CSARGQGDYSGNTIYF. The DNA read from the CDR3 is TGCAGTGCTAGAGGACAGGGGGACTACTCTGGAAACACC.

The CDR3 here is CAWTSGVTQYF. The CDR3 bases that were read are TGTGCCTGGACTAGCGGGGTGACG. The chain combines TRBV30 with TRBJ2-3, with TRBD2 identical over 9 bases. The sequence runs out 3 residues before the end of the CDR3; the remainder is reconstructed from the germline J gene. This CDR3 region has 11 residues. Per germline, CDR1 GTSNPN and CDR2 SVGIG (reference sequence).

In regard to this clone: The read terminates 3 residues before the CDR3 end, so the remaining end is supplied by the germline J gene. The rearrangement joins TRBV18 to TRBJ2-5, with 8 bases matching TRBD1. With 2 bases clipped from V and 0 bases from J, the junction kept 5 bases outside the gene matches. CDR1 is KGHSH and CDR2 is LQKENI in the germline V gene. The CDR3 runs to 16 residues. The CDR3 loop reads CASSPVTGEYQETQYF. The DNA read from the CDR3 is TGTGCCAGCTCACCAGTGACAGGGGAATACCAAGAGACC.

A note on this clone: With the read ending 3 residues before the CDR3 end, the germline J gene is used to fill in that end. V and J are TRBV7-9 and TRBJ2-1; 11 positions match TRBD2. The CDR3 is 15 residues long. The trim removed 8 bases at V and 5 bases at J, leaving 8 bases unmatched. Germline V gene lookup returns CDR1 SEHNR and CDR2 FQNEAQ (reference sequence). The chain's CDR3 is CASRETSGAHNEQFF. CDR3 DNA (partial): TGTGCCAGCCGCGAGACTAGCGGGGCCCACAATGAG.

CDR3 DNA, as far as it was read: TGTGCCAGCACCCGGACAGGGCATAATTCACCC. It is translated as CASTRTGHNSP. The whole CDR3 is CASTRTGHNSPLHF. The gene calls are TRBV12-3 or TRBV12-4 and TRBJ1-6; 8 nucleotides match TRBD1. With the read ending 3 residues before the CDR3 end, the germline J gene is used to fill in that end. The CDR3 loop spans 14 amino acids. J gave up 5 bases and V 7 bases, and 4 bases lay outside the gene matches.

Turning to this clone: The read gets to within 3 residues of the CDR3 end, and the germline J gene fills in the rest. The chain employs TRBV30 and TRBJ2-7, with 10 bases that match TRBD1. The CDR3 sequence is 15 residues long. V was clipped by 0 bases and J by 2 bases; unmatched bases: 4. CDR1 GTSNPN and CDR2 SVGIG come from the germline V gene (reference sequence). The part of the CDR3 DNA that was read is TGTGCCTGGAGTGTACGGGACAGGGGTACCTACGAG. Encoded protein: CAWSVRDRGTYE. The full CDR3 sequence reads CAWSVRDRGTYEQYF.